This T cell receptor (beta chain) came from a study of early T cells in non-severe SARS-CoV-2 infection. About the research overall: Bulk RNA taken from unsorted whole blood was sequenced, leaving chains unpaired.

Attachment of unique molecular identifiers was made to individual cDNA molecules. TCRdb reprocessed the 5' RACE reads via MiXCR and lists one record per CDR3 protein. The sample yields tens of thousands of distinct CDR3 sequences, over 13% seen once. Study findings and constraints: Using VDJdb, the matching emphasized anti-spike CD8 responses while missing private and CD4 specificities.

This clonotype was recorded a few times. Its specificity is unknown. Deletions cut 1 base from V and 0 bases from J, with 6 bases between. The germline gives CDR1 SGHVS, CDR2 FQNEAQ. The CDR3 runs 15 residues. The chain couples TRBV7-8 to TRBJ2-2; D call uncertain. The source was whole blood, collected at baseline. This TCR was sampled from an adult who was a healthcare worker with PCR-confirmed SARS-CoV-2 infection or an uninfected control (not recorded which). CDR3 amino acids: CASSLVGPNTGELFF. The DNA for the CDR3 is TGTGCCAGCAGCTTAGTGGGCCCGAACACCGGGGAGCTGTTTTTT.